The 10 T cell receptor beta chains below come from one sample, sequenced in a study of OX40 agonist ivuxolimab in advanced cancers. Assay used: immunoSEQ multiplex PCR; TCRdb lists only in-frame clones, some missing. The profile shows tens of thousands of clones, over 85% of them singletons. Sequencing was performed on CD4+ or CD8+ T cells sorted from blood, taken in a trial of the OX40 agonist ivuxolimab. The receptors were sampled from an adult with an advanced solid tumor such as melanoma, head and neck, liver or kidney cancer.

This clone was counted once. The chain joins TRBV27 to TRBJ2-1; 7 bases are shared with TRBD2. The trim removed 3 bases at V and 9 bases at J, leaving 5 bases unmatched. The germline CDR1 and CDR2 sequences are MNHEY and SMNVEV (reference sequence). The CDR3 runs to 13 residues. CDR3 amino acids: CASSFMGRGEQFF. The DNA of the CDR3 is TGTGCCAGCAGTTTCATGGGGAGGGGTGAGCAGTTCTTC.

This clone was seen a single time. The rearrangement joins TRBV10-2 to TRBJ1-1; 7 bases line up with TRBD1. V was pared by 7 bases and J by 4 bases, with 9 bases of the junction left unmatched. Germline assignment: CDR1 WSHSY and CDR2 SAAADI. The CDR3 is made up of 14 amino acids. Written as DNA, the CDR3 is TGCGCCAGCATGTATACCTACAGGGGCACTGAAGCTTTCTTT. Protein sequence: CASMYTYRGTEAFF.

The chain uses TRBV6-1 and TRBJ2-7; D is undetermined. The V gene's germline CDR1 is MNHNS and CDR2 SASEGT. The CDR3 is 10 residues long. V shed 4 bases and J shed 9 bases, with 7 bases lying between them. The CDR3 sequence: CASSGNGQYF. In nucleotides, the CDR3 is TGTGCCAGCAGTGGGAATGGGCAGTACTTC.

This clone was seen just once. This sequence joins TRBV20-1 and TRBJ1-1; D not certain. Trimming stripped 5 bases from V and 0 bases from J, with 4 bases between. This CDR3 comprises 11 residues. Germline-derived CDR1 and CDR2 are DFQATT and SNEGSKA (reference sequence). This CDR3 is CSAFLNTEAFF. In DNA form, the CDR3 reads TGCAGTGCTTTTTTGAACACTGAAGCTTTCTTT.

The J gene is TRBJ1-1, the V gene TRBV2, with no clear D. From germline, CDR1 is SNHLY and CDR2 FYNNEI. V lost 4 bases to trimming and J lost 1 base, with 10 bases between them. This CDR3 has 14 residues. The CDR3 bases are TGTGCCAGCAGTGTAGGAAGGTCGAACACTGAAGCTTTCTTT. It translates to CASSVGRSNTEAFF.

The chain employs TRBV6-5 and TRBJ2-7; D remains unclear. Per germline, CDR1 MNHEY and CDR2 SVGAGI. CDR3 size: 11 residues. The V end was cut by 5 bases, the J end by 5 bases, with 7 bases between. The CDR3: CASSPSHEQYF. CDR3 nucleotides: TGTGCCAGCAGTCCCAGTCACGAGCAGTACTTC.

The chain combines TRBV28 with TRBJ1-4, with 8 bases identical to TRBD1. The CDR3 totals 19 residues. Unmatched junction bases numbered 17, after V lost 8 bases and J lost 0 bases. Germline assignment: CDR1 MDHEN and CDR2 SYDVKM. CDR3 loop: CASQTGDQKKLATNEKLFF. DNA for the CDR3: TGTGCCAGCCAGACAGGGGACCAAAAAAAACTTGCAACTAATGAAAAACTGTTTTTT. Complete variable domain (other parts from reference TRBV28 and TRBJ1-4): DVKVTQSSRYLVKRTGEKVFLECVQDMDHENMFWYRQDPGLGLRLIYFSYDVKMKEKGDIPEGYSVSREKKERFSLILESASTNQTSMYLCASQTGDQKKLATNEKLFFGSGTQLSVL.

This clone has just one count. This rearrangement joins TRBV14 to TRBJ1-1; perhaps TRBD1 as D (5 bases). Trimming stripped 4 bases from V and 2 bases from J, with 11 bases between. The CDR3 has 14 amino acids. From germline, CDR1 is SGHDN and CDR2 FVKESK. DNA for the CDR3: TGTGCCAGCAGCCCGGGACGGGAAAACACTGAAGCTTTCTTT. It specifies CASSPGRENTEAFF. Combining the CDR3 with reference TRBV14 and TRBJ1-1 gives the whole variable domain EAGVTQFPSHSVIEKGQTVTLRCDPISGHDNLYWYRRVMGKEIKFLLHFVKESKQDESGMPNNRFLAERTGGTYSTLKVQPAELEDSGVYFCASSPGRENTEAFFGQGTRLTVV.

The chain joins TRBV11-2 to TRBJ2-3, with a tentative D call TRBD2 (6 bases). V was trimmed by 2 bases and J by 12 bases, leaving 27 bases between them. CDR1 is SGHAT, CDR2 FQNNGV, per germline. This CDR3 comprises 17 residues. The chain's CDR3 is CASSLSRLEPEYRDQYF. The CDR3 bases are TGTGCCAGCAGCTTATCCCGACTAGAACCCGAATACCGAGATCAGTATTTT.

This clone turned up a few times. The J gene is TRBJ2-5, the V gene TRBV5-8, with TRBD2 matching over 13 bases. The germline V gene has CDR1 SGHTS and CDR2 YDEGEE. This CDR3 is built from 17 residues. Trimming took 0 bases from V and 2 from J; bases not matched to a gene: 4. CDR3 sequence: CASSLGLAGGTQETQYF. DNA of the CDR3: TGTGCCAGCAGCTTGGGACTAGCGGGGGGCACTCAAGAGACCCAGTACTTC.